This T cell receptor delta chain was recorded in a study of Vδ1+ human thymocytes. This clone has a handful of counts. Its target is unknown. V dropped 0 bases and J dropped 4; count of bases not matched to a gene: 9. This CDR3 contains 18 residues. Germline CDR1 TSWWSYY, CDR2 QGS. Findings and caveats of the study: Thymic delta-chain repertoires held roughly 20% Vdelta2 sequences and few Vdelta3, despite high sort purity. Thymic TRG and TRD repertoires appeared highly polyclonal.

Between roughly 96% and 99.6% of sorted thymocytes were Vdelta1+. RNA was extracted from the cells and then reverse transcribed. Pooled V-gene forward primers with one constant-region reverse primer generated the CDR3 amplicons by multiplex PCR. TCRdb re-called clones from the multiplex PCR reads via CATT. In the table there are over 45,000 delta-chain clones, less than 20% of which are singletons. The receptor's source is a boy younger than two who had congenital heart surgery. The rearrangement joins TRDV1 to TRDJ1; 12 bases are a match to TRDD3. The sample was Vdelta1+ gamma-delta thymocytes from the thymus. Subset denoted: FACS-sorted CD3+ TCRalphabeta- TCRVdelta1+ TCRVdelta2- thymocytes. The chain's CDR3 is CALGELAAYWGILDKLIF. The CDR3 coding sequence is TGTGCTCTTGGGGAACTAGCAGCCTACTGGGGGATACTCGATAAACTCATCTTT.